One and the same sample provided the 10 T cell receptor beta chains below, sequenced in a study of blood T cells in healthy people across ages. Combining a sample-barcoded 5' primer with a J-beta primer mix, a second PCR ran for roughly 7 to 11 cycles. TCRdb reprocessed the 5' RACE reads with MiXCR, giving one entry per CDR3 protein. Of about 1.4 million distinct CDR3 sequences in the sample, roughly 64% were seen once. Specimen: blood. The receptors shown here come from a man aged 18 to 30 in good health.

In its sample, this clonotype was seen a few times. The chain uses TRBV29-1 and TRBJ2-3; TRBD2 agrees at 12 bases. The junction had 3 bases not matched to a gene; V was cut back by 6 bases and J by 2 bases. CDR1 and CDR2 (germline): SQVTM, ANQGSEA. The CDR3 has 14 amino acids. The CDR3 reads CSVTSGGTTDTQYF. The CDR3 bases are TGCAGCGTCACTAGCGGGGGGACCACAGATACGCAGTATTTT.

This clonotype was observed a few times. The chain couples TRBV29-1 to TRBJ2-3; 8 bases are a match to TRBD2. The germline V gene has CDR1 SQVTM and CDR2 ANQGSEA. V lost 7 bases, J lost 0 bases, and 6 bases stayed unmatched. CDR3 size: 14 residues. The CDR3 DNA reads as TGCAGCGCCGACCCGGGGGGGAGCACAGATACGCAGTATTTT. Translation gives CSADPGGSTDTQYF.

The J gene is TRBJ2-5, the V gene TRBV6-6, with D maybe TRBD2 (6 bases). The ends were cut back, 8 bases at V and 10 bases at J, with 20 bases in the middle. Germline V gene data show CDR1 as MNHNY and CDR2 as SVGAGI (reference sequence). The CDR3 spans 13 residues. The CDR3 sequence: CASAAGPLLGQYF. The CDR3 nucleotides are TGTGCCAGCGCGGCGGGACCTTTATTGGGCCAGTACTTC.

A remark on this clonotype: One end of the junction is discordant with germline, which a read error may explain. The rearrangement links TRBV4-3 to TRBJ1-6; D not resolved. This CDR3 has 16 residues. Germline V gives CDR1 LGHNA, CDR2 YSLEER. The CDR3 loop reads CASGQDLRLNNSPLHF. The DNA for the CDR3 is TGCGCCAGCGGCCAAGATTTACGGCTAAATAATTCACCCCTCCACTTT.

The V and J genes are TRBV29-1 and TRBJ1-1; the D gene is possibly TRBD1 (5 bases). Germline CDR1 is SQVTM and CDR2 is ANQGSEA. CDR3 size: 18 residues. V lost 3 bases and J lost 0, with 23 bases in between. This CDR3 reads CSVETLWRRQKLNTEAFF. CDR3 bases: TGCAGCGTTGAGACTCTGTGGAGGCGACAGAAGCTGAACACTGAAGCTTTCTTT.

The chain combines TRBV12-3 or TRBV12-4 with TRBJ2-7; D assignment may be TRBD1 or TRBD2 (5 bases each). The CDR3 has 15 residues. Between the trimmed V and J ends, which lost 6 bases and 8 bases, there was a span of 23 bases. CDR3 protein: CASRGVGVTPTKQYF. The CDR3 DNA reads as TGTGCCAGCAGGGGGGTGGGGGTTACTCCTACGAAGCAGTACTTC.

J is TRBJ2-1 and V is TRBV7-2; no clear D gene. Looked up from germline, CDR1 is SGHTA and CDR2 is FQGNSA. V was trimmed by 4 bases and J by 3 bases, leaving 16 bases between them. CDR3 size: 16 residues. CDR3 in amino acids: CASSSPSSRYYNEQFF. As DNA, the CDR3 is TGTGCCAGCAGCTCCCCGTCTTCTCGGTACTACAATGAGCAGTTCTTC.

The chain carries TRBV12-3 or TRBV12-4 and TRBJ2-7; D is ambiguous. The DNA end favors TRBJ2-5, so the J call may be wrong. CDR3 length: 14 residues. The CDR3 DNA is TGTGCCAGCAGTTTTTTACCGCCTGGAGAGACCCAGTACTTC. As protein: CASSFLPPGETQYF.

The chain links TRBV28 to TRBJ1-2; 8 positions agree with TRBD1. CDR3 length equals 16 residues. V shed 5 bases and J 6 bases; nucleotides not matched to a gene: 14. CDR1 MDHEN and CDR2 SYDVKM come from the germline V gene. This CDR3 reads CASSTPRESGGDGYTF. The CDR3 bases are TGTGCCAGCAGTACGCCCCGAGAATCAGGGGGCGATGGCTACACCTTC.

The chain has TRBV4-2 and TRBJ2-4; either TRBD1 or TRBD2 may supply D (5 bases each). The end of the DNA is better explained by TRBJ2-7, so the J call may be wrong. The CDR3 totals 14 residues. Germline CDR1 and CDR2: LGHNA and YNFKEQ. CDR3 in amino acids: CASSSGTVPHEQYF. The CDR3 DNA reads TGTGCCAGCAGCTCCGGGACGGTCCCCCACGAGCAGTACTTC.